These 18 T cell receptor beta chains share one sample of origin, sequenced in a study of PD-L1 blockade in urothelial cancer. Time point meaning: peripheral blood 6 weeks after treatment start. Sequencing used immunoSEQ multiplex PCR; TCRdb keeps in-frame clones, though not all of them. The sample includes about 25,000 clones, 82% of them seen just once. Material: PBMCs, obtained around atezolizumab (anti-PD-L1) treatment. The receptors shown here come from a man between 65 and 79 years old with urothelial cancer.

The gene calls are TRBV5-1 and TRBJ2-3; the match to TRBD1 covers 9 bases. V lost 0 bases to trimming and J lost 3 bases; unmatched junction nucleotides: 8. This CDR3 is 17 amino acids long. CDR1 is SGHRS, CDR2 YFSETQ, per germline. CDR3 in amino acids: CASSLGGTGRKTDTQYF. The DNA for the CDR3 is TGCGCCAGCAGCTTGGGGGGGACAGGGAGAAAGACAGATACGCAGTATTTT.

This chain uses TRBV7-8 with TRBJ1-5; D might be TRBD1 (5 bases). The germline V gene encodes CDR1 SGHVS and CDR2 FQNEAQ. Between the trimmed V and J ends, which lost 3 bases and 7 bases, there was a span of 13 bases. The CDR3 is made up of 14 amino acids. In DNA form, the CDR3 reads TGTGCCAGCAGCTTCTGGGGCAGTACGCAGCCCCAGCATTTT. Translating gives CASSFWGSTQPQHF.

This chain uses TRBV27 with TRBJ1-2; weak D call: TRBD1 (6 bases). V shed 4 bases and J shed 2 bases, with 11 bases lying between them. Germline V gene lookup returns CDR1 MNHEY and CDR2 SMNVEV (reference sequence). This CDR3 spans 14 amino acids. CDR3 nucleotide sequence: TGTGCCAGCAGTTCAATTACAGGGAACTATGGCTACACCTTC. Protein product: CASSSITGNYGYTF.

The chain carries TRBV27 and TRBJ1-2; the match to TRBD1 covers 7 bases. CDR1 is MNHEY and CDR2 is SMNVEV in the germline V gene (reference sequence). The CDR3 is made up of 15 amino acids. Trimming removed 4 bases from V and 4 bases from J; junction bases left unmatched: 9. CDR3 nucleotides: TGTGCCAGCAGTTCGAATGGACAGGCGACCTATGGCTACACCTTC. It encodes CASSSNGQATYGYTF.

The CDR3 nucleotides read TGTGCCTGGAGTGATATTAGCACCGGGGAGCTGTTTTTT. It is translated as CAWSDISTGELFF. V is TRBV30 and J is TRBJ2-2; D not resolved. The CDR3 runs to 13 residues. Germline lookup yields CDR1 GTSNPN and CDR2 SVGIG (reference sequence). Trimming shortened V by 1 base and J by 4 bases, and 7 bases separated the two germline ends. The full variable domain, with the rest looked up from reference TRBV30 and TRBJ2-2, is SQTIHQWPATLVQPVGSPLSLECTVEGTSNPNLYWYRQAAGRGLQLLFYSVGIGQISSEVPQNLSASRPQDRQFILSSKKLLLSDSGFYLCAWSDISTGELFFGEGSRLTVL.

This clone came up a few times. J is TRBJ1-1 and V is TRBV4-2, with D unresolved. There are 12 residues in the CDR3. Germline V gene data show CDR1 as LGHNA and CDR2 as YNFKEQ. V was clipped by 0 bases and J by 6 bases, with 5 bases between them. The CDR3 sequence: CASSQERAEAFF. DNA for the CDR3: TGTGCCAGCAGCCAAGAGAGGGCTGAAGCTTTCTTT.

The V and J genes are TRBV13 and TRBJ2-7; 7 nucleotides agree with TRBD1. This CDR3 is built from 13 residues. Germline V gene lookup returns CDR1 PRHDT and CDR2 FYEKMQ (reference sequence). After removal of 4 bases from V and 6 bases from J, the junction contained 6 bases not matched to a gene. Written as DNA, the CDR3 is TGTGCCAGCAGCTCGACAGGGTTGGGCGAGCAGTACTTC. It encodes CASSSTGLGEQYF.

The rearrangement uses TRBV27 and TRBJ2-7, with D perhaps matching TRBD1 (6 bases). Germline lookup yields CDR1 MNHEY and CDR2 SMNVEV (reference sequence). CDR3 length: 15 residues. V was pared by 2 bases and J by 1 base, with 12 bases between. DNA of the CDR3: TGTGCCAGCAGTTTAAGAGGGGGTGGGTCCTACGAGCAGTACTTC. It is translated as CASSLRGGGSYEQYF.

Only a few counts were recorded for this clone. V gene TRBV7-9 combines with J gene TRBJ2-1, with D unresolved. V lost 2 bases and J 7 bases, leaving 6 bases between the germline ends. CDR1 and CDR2 (germline): SEHNR, FQNEAQ (reference sequence). This CDR3 is built from 12 residues. The CDR3 here is CASSLSRNEQFF. Written as DNA, the CDR3 is TGTGCCAGCAGCTTATCGAGAAATGAGCAGTTCTTC.

This clone was detected only a few times. The chain has TRBV4-3 and TRBJ1-1, with TRBD1 matching over 9 bases. V lost 4 bases to trimming and J lost 5 bases; unmatched junction nucleotides: 5. Germline V gene sequence: CDR1 LGHNA, CDR2 YSLEER. The length of the CDR3 is 14 residues. CDR3 coding DNA: TGCGCCAGCAGCCCCGGGACAGGGAGGACTGAAGCTTTCTTT. This gives the protein CASSPGTGRTEAFF.

This CDR3 is CASSQAASGTRSSYNEQFF. The CDR3 DNA follows: TGTGCCAGCAGCCAAGCGGCTAGCGGGACAAGAAGCTCCTACAATGAGCAGTTCTTC. The V gene is TRBV4-2, the J gene TRBJ2-1; 9 bases fit TRBD2. Trimming cost V 1 base and J 0 bases; bases outside gene matches: 10. Germline V gene data show CDR1 as LGHNA and CDR2 as YNFKEQ. The CDR3 sequence is 19 residues long.

This rearrangement joins TRBV11-2 to TRBJ2-1; 8 bases line up with TRBD2. V dropped 3 bases and J dropped 0; count of bases not matched to a gene: 4. The CDR3 totals 16 residues. Germline values: CDR1 SGHAT, CDR2 FQNNGV. The CDR3 sequence is CASSFGSGTSYNEQFF. CDR3 nucleotide sequence: TGTGCCAGCAGCTTCGGTAGCGGGACCTCCTACAATGAGCAGTTCTTC.

The chain carries TRBV18 and TRBJ2-3; 8 nucleotides line up with TRBD1. The length of the CDR3 is 16 residues. From germline, CDR1 is KGHSH and CDR2 LQKENI. Trimming removed 1 base from V and 2 bases from J; junction bases left unmatched: 5. The CDR3 loop is CASSPQRQGITDTQYF. CDR3 DNA: TGTGCCAGCTCACCACAACGACAGGGGATCACAGATACGCAGTATTTT. Full variable domain (rest looked up from reference TRBV18 and TRBJ2-3): NAGVMQNPRHLVRRRGQEARLRCSPMKGHSHVYWYRQLPEEGLKFMVYLQKENIIDESGMPKERFSAEFPKEGPSILRIQQVVRGDSAAYFCASSPQRQGITDTQYFGPGTRLTVL.

The chain joins TRBV28 to TRBJ2-7, with 8 bases identical to TRBD1. This CDR3 spans 13 amino acids. V gave up 9 bases and J gave up 9 bases; unmatched junction bases: 13. Germline CDR1 reads MDHEN; CDR2 reads SYDVKM. CDR3 residues: CASQDRVSGRQYF. The CDR3 DNA sequence: TGTGCCAGTCAGGACAGGGTCTCGGGCAGGCAGTACTTC.

The chain employs TRBV6-5 and TRBJ1-1, with 7 bases that match TRBD1. Losses at the gene ends were 6 bases for V and 4 bases for J; bases not matched to a gene: 5. CDR3 length: 13 amino acids. Germline V lookup: CDR1 MNHEY, CDR2 SVGAGI. The chain's CDR3 is CASSLDRLTEAFF. CDR3 in DNA: TGTGCCAGCAGCCTGGACAGGCTCACTGAAGCTTTCTTT.

The V call is TRBV29-1, the J call TRBJ1-5; 8 bases map to TRBD1. Germline assignment: CDR1 SQVTM and CDR2 ANQGSEA. V trimming: 0 bases; J trimming: 2 bases; junction bases outside the gene matches: 0. The CDR3 extends over 14 amino acids. The DNA for the CDR3 is TGCAGCGTTGAAGAGACAGGGGGCAATCAGCCCCAGCATTTT. Encoded protein: CSVEETGGNQPQHF.

The V gene is TRBV14, the J gene TRBJ2-5; 7 positions match TRBD2. The CDR3 has 16 amino acids. The V segment lost 5 bases and the J segment 4 bases; nucleotides outside the gene matches: 13. CDR1 SGHDN and CDR2 FVKESK come from the germline V gene. The CDR3 loop reads CASSFPTSLGLETQYF. The CDR3 coding sequence is TGTGCCAGCAGCTTTCCGACTAGCTTGGGATTAGAGACCCAGTACTTC.

The chain is built from TRBV19 and TRBJ2-5; 13 positions agree with TRBD2. Looked up from germline, CDR1 is LNHDA and CDR2 is SQIVND (reference sequence). After removal of 5 bases from V and 7 bases from J, the junction contained 10 bases not matched to a gene. This CDR3 comprises 16 residues. The CDR3 nucleotides are TGTGCCAGTAGTCCACCGGGACTAGCGGGATCGCGGACCCAGTACTTC. It yields the protein CASSPPGLAGSRTQYF.